These 16 T cell receptor beta chains originate from one sample sequenced in a study of blood T cell repertoires in COVID-19. Sequencing used immunoSEQ multiplex PCR; TCRdb keeps in-frame clones, though not all of them. The sample lists roughly 32,000 clones, 75% to 90% occurring once. The material sequenced was peripheral blood. These receptors came from a man aged 50 or older with active or convalescent COVID-19.

The rearrangement joins TRBV7-8 to TRBJ2-1; D perhaps matches TRBD1 (5 bases). Trimming left V 6 bases short and J 5 bases short, with 11 bases between. This CDR3 has 13 amino acids. CDR1 is SGHVS, CDR2 FQNEAQ, per germline. In nucleotides, the CDR3 is TGTGCCAGCAGTAGGGGATCCCACAATGAGCAGTTCTTC. Its protein product is CASSRGSHNEQFF.

The chain recombines TRBV18 with TRBJ1-5; tentatively, D is TRBD1 (5 bases). There are 12 residues in the CDR3. V was cut by 6 bases and J by 7 bases, with 10 bases left in between. CDR1 KGHSH and CDR2 LQKENI come from the germline V gene. The CDR3 DNA sequence: TGTGCCAGCTCTCTCGACAGCCAGCCCCAGCATTTT. As protein: CASSLDSQPQHF.

This chain connects TRBV18 to TRBJ2-3, with 8 bases lining up with TRBD1. Germline V gene sequence: CDR1 KGHSH, CDR2 LQKENI. V gave up 3 bases and J gave up 2 bases; unmatched junction bases: 4. The CDR3 has 15 residues. The CDR3 DNA is TGTGCCAGCTCACCCACAGGGGGAGACACAGATACGCAGTATTTT. Its protein product is CASSPTGGDTDTQYF.

The CDR3 DNA is TGCGCCAGCAGCCAAGATGAGCAAGAGACCCAGTACTTC. Translated: CASSQDEQETQYF. The V gene is TRBV4-3, the J gene TRBJ2-5; no clear D gene. V lost 0 bases to trimming and J lost 2 bases, with 4 bases between them. Germline V gives CDR1 LGHNA, CDR2 YSLEER. This CDR3 is 13 amino acids long.

V gene TRBV27 combines with J gene TRBJ2-3; perhaps TRBD1 as D (5 bases). Trimming cost V 3 bases and J 3 bases, with 10 bases left between them. The length of the CDR3 is 14 residues. Germline loops: CDR1 MNHEY, CDR2 SMNVEV (reference sequence). The CDR3 protein is CASSFWGPTDTQYF. The CDR3 DNA follows: TGTGCCAGCAGTTTTTGGGGCCCGACAGATACGCAGTATTTT.

The rearrangement joins TRBV2 to TRBJ2-2; 9 bases fit TRBD1. The germline gives CDR1 SNHLY, CDR2 FYNNEI. The CDR3 sequence is 13 residues long. V lost 6 bases, J lost 5 bases, and 1 base stayed unmatched. For the CDR3, the DNA is TGTGCCAGCAGCGGACAGGGGACCGGGGAGCTGTTTTTT. Translation: CASSGQGTGELFF.

The rearrangement links TRBV4-2 to TRBJ2-7; 10 bases map to TRBD1. This CDR3 has 16 amino acids. J was trimmed by 6 bases and V by 4 bases; bases with no gene match: 12. CDR1 LGHNA and CDR2 YNFKEQ come from the germline V gene. This CDR3 reads CASSPVPGTGAGEQYF. In DNA, the CDR3 is TGTGCCAGCAGCCCCGTCCCCGGGACAGGGGCGGGCGAGCAGTACTTC.

This chain connects TRBV25-1 to TRBJ1-6; the D is unclear. The germline V and J ends were trimmed by 3 bases and 16 bases, with 7 bases remaining between them. Germline CDR1 and CDR2: MGHDK and SYGVNS. This CDR3 region has 10 residues. This CDR3 is CASSDLRLHF. In DNA, the CDR3 is TGTGCCAGCAGTGACCTCAGGCTCCACTTT.

The chain recombines TRBV5-6 with TRBJ2-5; TRBD2 is a possible D gene (5 bases). CDR3 size: 16 residues. CDR1 and CDR2 from the germline V gene are SGHDT and YYEEEE. V lost 6 bases to trimming and J lost 2 bases, with 20 bases between them. CDR3 in DNA: TGTGCCAGCAACACCCGAGCGGCGACCTTACAAGAGACCCAGTACTTC. This sequence encodes CASNTRAATLQETQYF.

V is TRBV7-3 and J is TRBJ2-3; 7 bases are shared with TRBD2. This CDR3 region has 13 residues. Trimming removed 5 bases from V and 5 bases from J; junction bases left unmatched: 4. Germline loops: CDR1 SGHTA, CDR2 FQGTGA. CDR3 sequence reads: CASSPEREDTQYF. The CDR3 DNA reads TGTGCCAGCAGCCCAGAGCGGGAAGATACGCAGTATTTT.

The V call is TRBV18, the J call TRBJ2-1; D is perhaps TRBD2 (5 bases). V gave up 2 bases and J gave up 0 bases, with 8 bases separating them. The CDR3 spans 15 residues. CDR1 is KGHSH and CDR2 is LQKENI in the germline V gene. CDR3 in amino acids: CASSPFGGSYNEQFF. CDR3 DNA sequence: TGTGCCAGCTCACCATTTGGAGGCTCCTACAATGAGCAGTTCTTC.

This clone was counted a single time. V usage is TRBV9 and J usage is TRBJ2-7; perhaps TRBD1 as D (6 bases). The germline CDR1 and CDR2 sequences are SGDLS and YYNGEE. V lost 0 bases and J lost 3, with 10 bases in between. The CDR3 is 14 residues long. The CDR3 region has the DNA TGTGCCAGCAGCGTAGCTTGGGGGCACTACGAGCAGTACTTC. Its translation is CASSVAWGHYEQYF.

The genes are TRBV18 and TRBJ2-2; D call uncertain. This CDR3 is 15 amino acids long. From germline, CDR1 is KGHSH and CDR2 LQKENI. The V and J ends lost 6 bases and 1 base respectively, with 12 bases between them. CDR3 region: CASSQIRGNTGELFF. As DNA, the CDR3 is TGTGCCAGCTCCCAAATTCGAGGGAACACCGGGGAGCTGTTTTTT.

The chain has TRBV6-2 or TRBV6-3 and TRBJ2-1, with TRBD2 matching 7 bases. Per germline, CDR1 MNHEY and CDR2 SVGEGT. CDR3 size: 16 residues. V shed 6 bases, J shed 0 bases, and the junction held 8 bases outside the gene matches. The CDR3 protein is CASSRLAVSSYNEQFF. CDR3 bases: TGTGCCAGCAGCAGACTAGCTGTGAGCTCCTACAATGAGCAGTTCTTC.

V usage is TRBV4-1 and J usage is TRBJ2-7, with 12 nucleotides matching TRBD2. After removal of 6 bases from V and 7 bases from J, the junction contained 19 bases not matched to a gene. Looked up from germline, CDR1 is MGHRA and CDR2 is YSYEKL. This CDR3 comprises 18 residues. This chain's CDR3 is CASRGGRRLAGGPCEQYF. The CDR3 DNA follows: TGCGCCAGCAGAGGGGGAAGAAGGCTAGCGGGAGGGCCGTGTGAGCAGTACTTC.

The chain uses TRBV4-1 and TRBJ2-7, with 11 bases lining up with TRBD1. The CDR3 extends over 15 amino acids. The J segment lost 5 bases and the V segment lost 4 bases, leaving 7 bases of the junction unmatched. In germline, CDR1 is MGHRA, CDR2 YSYEKL. CDR3 sequence (DNA): TGCGCCAGCAGCCCCCGGGACAGGGGGATCCACGAGCAGTACTTC. This gives the protein CASSPRDRGIHEQYF.